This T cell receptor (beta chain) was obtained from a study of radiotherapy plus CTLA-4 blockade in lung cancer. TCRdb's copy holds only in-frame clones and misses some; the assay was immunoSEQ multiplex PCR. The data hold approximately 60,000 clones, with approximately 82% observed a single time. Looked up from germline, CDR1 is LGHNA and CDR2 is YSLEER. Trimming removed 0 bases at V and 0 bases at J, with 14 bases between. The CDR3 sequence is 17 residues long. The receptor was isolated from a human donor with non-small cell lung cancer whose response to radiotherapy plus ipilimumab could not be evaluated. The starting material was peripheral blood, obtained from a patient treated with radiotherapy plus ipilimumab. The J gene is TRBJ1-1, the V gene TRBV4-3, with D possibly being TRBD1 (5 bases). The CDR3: CASSQDGRGALNTEAFF. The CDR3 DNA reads TGCGCCAGCAGCCAAGATGGGCGCGGGGCCTTGAACACTGAAGCTTTCTTT.